Listed below are T cell receptor beta chains from one sample, sequenced in a study of beta chain features in type 1 diabetes. Profiled with immunoSEQ multiplex PCR; TCRdb holds only in-frame clones, not every one. The sample has a few hundred thousand clones, about 30% seen once. Sequenced input: central memory CD4+ T cells from blood. These receptors originate from a man aged 30 to 39 in good health. CDR3s include the opening cysteine and the closing phenylalanine or tryptophan. D genes are given only for firm matches. Size is omitted from some rows. Given values are once, few, many or a class for expanded clones.

cdr3_length j_call clone_size v_call d_call cdr3_nt cdr3_aa
16 TRBJ2-5 - TRBV11-2 TRBD2 TGTGCCAGCAGCCCCATGCGGGGAGGGCAGCAAGAGACCCAGTACTTC CASSPMRGGQQETQYF
12 TRBJ2-7 - TRBV10-3 - TGTGCCATCAGTGACTCTTCCTACGAGCAGTACTTC CAISDSSYEQYF
12 TRBJ2-7 many TRBV7-2 - TGTGCCAGCAGCTTAGATTTCCACGAGCAGTACTTC CASSLDFHEQYF
14 TRBJ2-7 few TRBV7-2 - TGTGCCAGCAGGTGGGGCCCGAGCTCCTACGAGCAGTACTTC CASRWGPSSYEQYF
16 TRBJ2-1 few TRBV7-8 TRBD2 TGTGCCAGCAGCCCATGGACTAGCGGGACTTACAATGAGCAGTTCTTC CASSPWTSGTYNEQFF
13 TRBJ1-1 - TRBV9 - TGTGCCAGCAGCGTAGCAAGGAACACTGAAGCTTTCTTT CASSVARNTEAFF
16 TRBJ2-5 - TRBV9 TRBD2 TGTGCCAGCAGCGCCGAAGCGGGAGGGCCGATTGAGACCCAGTACTTC CASSAEAGGPIETQYF
10 TRBJ2-3 few TRBV29-1 - TGCAGCGGGAAACTGGAAACGCAGTATTTT CSGKLETQYF
15 TRBJ2-1 - TRBV9 - TGTGCCAGCAGCGTAGCCCCCACCTCCTACAATGAGCAGTTCTTC CASSVAPTSYNEQFF
15 TRBJ2-3 - TRBV5-4 TRBD2 TGTGCCAGCAGCTTGAATAGCGGGATCCCAGATACGCAGTATTTT CASSLNSGIPDTQYF
14 TRBJ2-3 - TRBV5-4 - TGTGCCAGCAGCTCAAAACAGGGCACAGATACGCAGTATTTT CASSSKQGTDTQYF
17 TRBJ2-1 - TRBV15 TRBD1 TGTGCCACCAGCAGGTTAAACAGGGACAGTCGGTACAATGAGCAGTTCTTC CATSRLNRDSRYNEQFF
13 TRBJ1-2 - TRBV6-4 - TGTGCCAGCAGTGACTCGAAAGGTGCCAGTGTCACCTTC CASSDSKGASVTF
17 TRBJ2-2 - TRBV30 - TGTGCCTGGAAAGATAATCGGGGTGTGTGGAGCACCGGGGAGCTGTTTTTT CAWKDNRGVWSTGELFF
12 TRBJ2-1 - TRBV6-5 TRBD2 TGTGCCAGCACTTCTACTAGCGGGGGTGTGTTCTTC CASTSTSGGVFF
13 TRBJ1-1 - TRBV29-1 - TGCAGCTCCGCCCGGACAGCGAACACTGAAGCTTTCTTT CSSARTANTEAFF
14 TRBJ2-7 few TRBV4-2 - TGTGCCAGCAGCCAAGGACTAGGGGTTTACGAGCAGTACTTC CASSQGLGVYEQYF
12 TRBJ2-7 few TRBV11-2 - TGTGCCAGCAGCTTAGATATCGGCGAGCAGTACTTC CASSLDIGEQYF
12 TRBJ1-1 few TRBV10-3 TRBD1 TGTGCCATCAGTGACGGGACAGGGGAAGCTTTCTTT CAISDGTGEAFF
14 TRBJ1-4 - TRBV27 - TGTGCCAGCAGTCCCCGAGAGGGAAATGAAAAACTGTTTTTT CASSPREGNEKLFF
13 TRBJ1-2 - TRBV2 - TGTGCCAGCAGTGTATTAGGACGGTCCGGCTACACCTTC CASSVLGRSGYTF
17 TRBJ2-2 few TRBV25-1 TRBD1 TGTGCCAGCAGTGACAGGGTTGGGACAGTGAACACCGGGGAGCTGTTTTTT CASSDRVGTVNTGELFF
12 TRBJ1-1 - TRBV7-9 - TGTGCCAGCAGCTTTCAAGACACTGAAGCTTTCTTT CASSFQDTEAFF
18 TRBJ1-5 - TRBV7-2 - TGTGCCAGCAGCTTAGTGCAAGTGGGCCGGGACAAGAATCAGCCCCAGCATTTT CASSLVQVGRDKNQPQHF
12 TRBJ1-1 - TRBV5-8 - TGTGCCAGCAGCCGGGGACCGGGAGAAGCTTTCTTT CASSRGPGEAFF